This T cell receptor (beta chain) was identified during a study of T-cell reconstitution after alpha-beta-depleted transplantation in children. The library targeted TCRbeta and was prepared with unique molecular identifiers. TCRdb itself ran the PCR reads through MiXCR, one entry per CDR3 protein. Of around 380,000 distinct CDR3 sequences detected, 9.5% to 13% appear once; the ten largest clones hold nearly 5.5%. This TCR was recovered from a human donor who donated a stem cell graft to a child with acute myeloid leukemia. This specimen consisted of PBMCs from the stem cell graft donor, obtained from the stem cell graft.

CDR3 region: CAIGVAGVHEQFF. DNA for the CDR3: TGTGCCATCGGAGTAGCGGGAGTCCATGAGCAGTTCTTC. The chain employs TRBV10-3 and TRBJ2-1; 9 bases map to TRBD2. The CDR3 runs to 13 residues. Losses at the gene ends were 8 bases for V and 8 bases for J; bases not matched to a gene: 7. CDR1 and CDR2 from the germline V gene are ENHRY and SYGVKD.